This T cell receptor (beta chain) was identified during a study of T cells after yellow fever vaccination. Regarding the study as a whole: Subsequent booster samples again held most clones from primary vaccination (96% CD4, approximately 85% CD8).

This CDR3 spans 11 amino acids. V was trimmed by 5 bases and J by 4 bases, leaving 5 bases between them. Template-switching 5'RACE yielded the TCR cDNA; a universal primer site and UMIs were added in the process. TCRdb reanalysed the 5' RACE reads using MiXCR and keeps one entry per CDR3 protein. The sample consists of under 200,000 distinct CDR3 sequences, about 10% of them appearing once. This clonotype was detected ten times or more. Antigen unknown. The chain uses TRBV12-3 or TRBV12-4 and TRBJ1-1; D is uncertain. The clonotype originates from a man between 18 and 35 years old who received the YFV17D yellow fever vaccine. The sequencing used CD8+ T cells sorted from PBMCs, collected 15 days after the yellow fever booster vaccination. In DNA, the CDR3 is TGTGCCAGCAGTGTACTCACTGAAGCTTTCTTT. Translated, it gives CASSVLTEAFF.